This TCR beta chain originates from a study of cytomegalovirus exposure and HLA in healthy donors. PCR amplification relied on 60 Vbeta primers (plus 13 Jbeta primers). Generated by immunoSEQ multiplex PCR, the TCRdb table keeps only in-frame clones and is missing some. This table holds 100,000 to 150,000 clones, about 61% found once. Deletions cut 4 bases from V and 4 bases from J, with 10 bases between. Germline CDR1 LNHDA, CDR2 SQIVND (reference sequence). This CDR3 region has 14 residues. Sequencing input: PBMCs. The V call is TRBV19, the J call TRBJ2-2; a possible D gene is TRBD1 (5 bases). The receptor was derived from a woman aged 40 to 49 in good health and CMV-seronegative. The CDR3 DNA reads as TGTGCCAGTAGTAGAACAGGTTCCACCGGGGAGCTGTTTTTT. This translates into CASSRTGSTGELFF.